The 22 T cell receptor beta chains below all came from one sample that was sequenced in a study of vaccination and CD4 T cells after COVID-19. CD4+ T cells that had been cultured provided DNA sequenced with the Oncomine TCR Beta short-read assay. TCRdb redid the calling of the PCR reads with MiXCR, one entry per CDR3 protein. The sample holds roughly 3,200 distinct CDR3 sequences; approximately 75% are singletons and the top ten take around 20%. Treatment of the sample: approximately 9-day PBMC culture with coronavirus spike peptide pools or control peptides (ViraFEST assay). Their cognate antigens are unknown. The specimen was CD4+ T cells from blood, cultured in vitro. All receptors derive from a human donor who had recovered from COVID-19.

The V gene is TRBV20-1, the J gene TRBJ1-5; 9 positions match TRBD1. Germline values: CDR1 DFQATT, CDR2 SNEGSKA (reference sequence). V lost 3 bases, J lost 5 bases, and 17 bases stayed unmatched. The CDR3 contains 18 residues. CDR3 nucleotide sequence: TGCAGTGCTAGGAGAGGATCGGGACAGGGAGTTATTGATCAGCCCCAGCATTTT. This translates into CSARRGSGQGVIDQPQHF.

This clonotype occurred once. The chain joins TRBV20-1 to TRBJ1-5; D is unclear. The CDR3 loop spans 15 amino acids. Germline CDR1 is DFQATT and CDR2 is SNEGSKA (reference sequence). V was cut by 0 bases and J by 1 base, with 10 bases left in between. DNA of the CDR3: TGCAGTGCTAGAGAGGCGGGAGTGAGCAATCAGCCCCAGCATTTT. Protein: CSAREAGVSNQPQHF.

The chain has TRBV2 and TRBJ1-2; D may be TRBD1 (5 bases). Deletions cut 3 bases from V and 6 bases from J, with 17 bases between. The CDR3 has 15 amino acids. Germline V gene sequence: CDR1 SNHLY, CDR2 FYNNEI. The CDR3 nucleotides read TGTGCCAGCAGTGACGGGACTTTACCCCCTCATGGCTACACCTTC. Translating gives CASSDGTLPPHGYTF.

This chain joins TRBV20-1 and TRBJ1-4; TRBD1 aligns across 7 bases. Germline-derived CDR1 and CDR2 are DFQATT and SNEGSKA (reference sequence). V gave up 3 bases and J gave up 8 bases; unmatched junction bases: 15. The CDR3 runs to 16 residues. This CDR3 reads CSARPRTGDTSEKLFF. The DNA of the CDR3 is TGCAGTGCTAGGCCCAGAACAGGGGACACAAGCGAAAAACTGTTTTTT.

This clonotype appeared a few times. The chain has TRBV30 and TRBJ1-5; D uncertain. The germline CDR1 and CDR2 sequences are GTSNPN and SVGIG (reference sequence). V gave up 2 bases and J gave up 6 bases, with 14 bases separating them. The CDR3 runs to 14 residues. The CDR3 DNA is TGTGCCTGGAGTCCGAAGGTTGTCCCTCAGCCCCAGCATTTT. Translation: CAWSPKVVPQPQHF.

This clonotype appeared a single time. The chain is built from TRBV25-1 and TRBJ2-5; 11 nucleotides align to TRBD1. The CDR3 extends over 16 amino acids. The germline V gene encodes CDR1 MGHDK and CDR2 SYGVNS. J gave up 2 bases and V 4 bases, and 6 bases lay outside the gene matches. This chain's CDR3 is CASSAGQGAWQETQYF. For the CDR3, the DNA is TGTGCCAGCAGTGCCGGACAGGGGGCATGGCAAGAGACCCAGTACTTC. The full variable domain, rest sourced from reference TRBV25-1 and TRBJ2-5, is EADIYQTPRYLVIGTGKKITLECSQTMGHDKMYWYQQDPGMELHLIHYSYGVNSTEKGDLSSESTVSRIRTEHFPLTLESARPSHTSQYLCASSAGQGAWQETQYFGPGTRLLVL.

CDR3 coding DNA: TGTGCCAGCAGTGATAGCGGGGGGGCCGTCGGGACGCAGTATTTT. It codes for CASSDSGGAVGTQYF. The rearrangement uses TRBV2 and TRBJ2-3; 11 nucleotides line up with TRBD2. The V gene end was trimmed by 3 bases and the J gene end by 9 bases; junction bases not matched to a gene: 8. This CDR3 has 15 residues. Germline CDR1 SNHLY, CDR2 FYNNEI.

The chain employs TRBV27 and TRBJ1-6, with TRBD1 as a possible D gene (5 bases). The V gene's germline CDR1 is MNHEY and CDR2 SMNVEV (reference sequence). The CDR3 extends over 16 amino acids. Trimming took off 7 bases at V and 0 bases at J, with 13 bases between the two ends. CDR3 bases: TGTGCCAGCACATCGGGGGGGAGCTCCTATAATTCACCCCTCCACTTT. This sequence encodes CASTSGGSSYNSPLHF.

The chain uses TRBV20-1 and TRBJ1-2; 7 bases map to TRBD1. The CDR3 loop spans 13 amino acids. Germline assignment: CDR1 DFQATT and CDR2 SNEGSKA (reference sequence). Unmatched junction bases numbered 10, after V lost 4 bases and J lost 8 bases. CDR3 sequence reads: CSATPGTVSGYTF. The CDR3 DNA sequence: TGCAGTGCTACGCCCGGGACAGTCTCAGGCTACACCTTC.

The genes are TRBV6-1 and TRBJ1-1; 7 bases fit TRBD1. Germline CDR1 MNHNS, CDR2 SASEGT. V was clipped by 4 bases and J by 10 bases; unmatched bases: 9. The CDR3 is 13 residues long. CDR3 in amino acids: CASSGVTGAAAFF. The CDR3 nucleotides are TGTGCCAGCAGTGGGGTAACAGGGGCGGCAGCTTTCTTT.

This clonotype was counted a single time. DNA for the CDR3: TGTGCCACCAGCAGTCGGACAGGGGAAGGCTACACCTTC. Translation: CATSSRTGEGYTF. This chain connects TRBV15 to TRBJ1-2, with TRBD1 matching over 9 bases. J gave up 8 bases and V 3 bases, and 4 bases lay outside the gene matches. This CDR3 comprises 13 residues. CDR1 and CDR2 from the germline V gene are LNHNV and YYDKDF (reference sequence).

The chain is built from TRBV6-2 or TRBV6-3 and TRBJ2-2, with D possibly TRBD2 on 5 matching bases. V dropped 0 bases and J dropped 3 bases, with 11 bases sitting between them. Germline V gives CDR1 MNHEY, CDR2 SVGEGT. The CDR3 runs to 16 residues. CDR3 loop: CASSYSKFGDTGELFF. Here the CDR3 DNA reads TGTGCCAGCAGTTACTCAAAGTTCGGGGACACCGGGGAGCTGTTTTTT.

The V gene is TRBV30, the J gene TRBJ1-2; a possible D gene is TRBD1 (5 bases). Between the trimmed V and J ends, which lost 3 bases and 5 bases, there was a span of 13 bases. Germline assignment: CDR1 GTSNPN and CDR2 SVGIG (reference sequence). CDR3 size: 13 residues. CDR3 coding DNA: TGTGCCTGGAGCCTCAATAGACAGTATGGCTACACCTTC. Amino acids: CAWSLNRQYGYTF.

CDR3 amino acids: CAISGQGSDTQYF. The CDR3 bases are TGTGCCATCAGTGGACAGGGGAGCGATACGCAGTATTTT. The chain uses TRBV10-3 and TRBJ2-3, with 8 bases fitting TRBD1. The CDR3 sequence is 13 residues long. Germline trimming cut 4 bases from V and 6 bases from J; bases unmatched to any gene: 3. Germline V CDR1 and CDR2: ENHRY, SYGVKD.

The DNA of the CDR3 is TGTGCCAGCGCCTACAGTGCAACTAATGAAAAACTGTTTTTT. Protein: CASAYSATNEKLFF. This chain connects TRBV2 to TRBJ1-4; D remains unclear. This CDR3 comprises 14 residues. Trimming left V 8 bases short and J 0 bases short, with 10 bases between. Germline lookup yields CDR1 SNHLY and CDR2 FYNNEI.

This clonotype was detected only once. This chain uses TRBV6-2 or TRBV6-3 with TRBJ2-7; D not resolved. Germline V gene sequence: CDR1 MNHEY, CDR2 SVGEGT. The CDR3 extends over 14 amino acids. Trimming stripped 4 bases from V and 7 bases from J, with 17 bases between. The CDR3, as DNA: TGTGCCAGCAGTTTCCTCAACCTATTCGGGGAGCAGTACTTC. Protein: CASSFLNLFGEQYF.

The chain combines TRBV7-2 with TRBJ2-5; weak D call: TRBD1 (6 bases). Trimming cost V 4 bases and J 0 bases, with 12 bases left between them. Germline CDR1 and CDR2: SGHTA and FQGNSA. The CDR3 is made up of 15 amino acids. The CDR3 nucleotides read TGTGCCAGCAGCTATCCCGGGACAAACCAAGAGACCCAGTACTTC. Its protein is CASSYPGTNQETQYF. Full variable domain (missing parts from reference TRBV7-2 and TRBJ2-5): GAGVSQSPSNKVTEKGKDVELRCDPISGHTALYWYRQSLGQGLEFLIYFQGNSAPDKSGLPSDRFSAERTGGSVSTLTIQRTQQEDSAVYLCASSYPGTNQETQYFGPGTRLLVL.

This CDR3 is CASSYRGHDTQYF. The CDR3 nucleotides read TGTGCCAGCAGTTACAGGGGGCATGATACGCAGTATTTT. The chain uses TRBV6-5 and TRBJ2-3; 7 nucleotides align to TRBD1. Germline V gene sequence: CDR1 MNHEY, CDR2 SVGAGI. This CDR3 spans 13 amino acids. Losses at the gene ends were 2 bases for V and 6 bases for J; bases not matched to a gene: 2.

The chain joins TRBV2 to TRBJ1-2; 7 bases align to TRBD1. Germline CDR1 SNHLY, CDR2 FYNNEI. CDR3 length: 15 residues. With 6 bases clipped from V and 0 bases from J, the junction kept 7 bases outside the gene matches. In nucleotides, the CDR3 is TGTGCCAGCAGGCAAGACAGGGCAGCTAACTATGGCTACACCTTC. Translated, it gives CASRQDRAANYGYTF.

By share of the sample, this clonotype is large. The chain couples TRBV2 to TRBJ2-3; TRBD2 matches at 10 bases. CDR1 and CDR2 from the germline V gene are SNHLY and FYNNEI. V shed 1 base, J shed 5 bases, and the junction held 3 bases outside the gene matches. This CDR3 comprises 15 residues. DNA for the CDR3: TGTGCCAGCAGTGAAGGGCTAGCGGGGGTAGATACGCAGTATTTT. Protein product: CASSEGLAGVDTQYF.

In its sample, this clonotype was seen once. The chain couples TRBV7-2 to TRBJ1-2; D call uncertain. V was trimmed by 1 base and J by 4 bases, leaving 16 bases between them. This CDR3 comprises 16 residues. Germline V lookup: CDR1 SGHTA, CDR2 FQGNSA. The CDR3 coding sequence is TGTGCCAGCAGCTTAGACCCCCGGGGATTCGGCTATGGCTACACCTTC. Its protein product is CASSLDPRGFGYGYTF.

The chain has TRBV20-1 and TRBJ1-2; D gene ambiguous. This CDR3 has 11 amino acids. Germline V gives CDR1 DFQATT, CDR2 SNEGSKA (reference sequence). Trimming cost V 5 bases and J 2 bases, with 6 bases left between them. The CDR3 coding sequence is TGCAGTGCTGGAGCCAACTATGGCTACACCTTC. Its protein is CSAGANYGYTF.